This entry describes one T cell receptor (beta chain). Here immunoSEQ multiplex PCR was the method, and the copy in TCRdb shows in-frame clones only, minus some. The top ten hold roughly 2.8% of the sample, which has some 300,000 clones, nearly 90% seen once. This sample was taken from a study of blood T cell repertoires in COVID-19. The age range of participants was 18 to 89 years, with residence in fewer than 25 US areas. This CDR3 has 14 residues. Germline V gene lookup returns CDR1 MNHEY and CDR2 SMNVEV (reference sequence). Trimming left V 5 bases short and J 6 bases short, with 11 bases between.

Sequencing was done on a sample of PBMCs or T cells enriched from blood (not recorded which). The rearrangement links TRBV27 to TRBJ1-6, with D uncertain. This receptor was taken from a woman in her forties or fifties who had been exposed to COVID-19. In DNA, the CDR3 is TGTGCCAGCAGTACAACAATTCCTAATTCACCCCTCCACTTT. It translates to CASSTTIPNSPLHF.